These 20 T cell receptor beta chains originate from one sample sequenced in a study of blood T cell repertoires in COVID-19. Clones were sequenced by immunoSEQ multiplex PCR, and TCRdb holds only the in-frame ones, with some missing. The sample includes around 65,000 clones, roughly 80% of them seen just once. Specimen: peripheral blood. The receptor set was obtained from a human donor in a cohort sampled during active COVID-19.

The rearrangement links TRBV27 to TRBJ2-1, with TRBD2 identical over 9 bases. V trimming: 3 bases; J trimming: 6 bases; junction bases outside the gene matches: 6. There are 15 residues in the CDR3. CDR1 MNHEY and CDR2 SMNVEV come from the germline V gene (reference sequence). The CDR3 DNA reads TGTGCCAGCAGTTTGGCAGCGGGGGGCTCCAATGAGCAGTTCTTC. It translates to CASSLAAGGSNEQFF.

This clone appeared once. This CDR3 reads CASSPTGVNTEAFF. Here the CDR3 DNA reads TGTGCCAGCAGCCCCACAGGAGTGAACACTGAAGCTTTCTTT. The V gene is TRBV3-1 (or the pseudogene TRBV3-2), the J gene TRBJ1-1; D possibly corresponds to TRBD1 (5 bases). Germline CDR1 LGHDT, CDR2 YNNKEL (reference sequence). V lost 4 bases, J lost 0 bases, and 9 bases lay in between. The CDR3 sequence is 14 residues long.

The chain has TRBV20-1 and TRBJ1-2, with TRBD1 as a possible D gene (6 bases). The V and J ends lost 3 bases and 4 bases respectively, with 18 bases between them. This CDR3 spans 15 amino acids. Germline V gene sequence: CDR1 DFQATT, CDR2 SNEGSKA (reference sequence). Here the CDR3 DNA reads TGCAGTGCTAGTGGAACGGGGGGCCCCCGCTATGGCTACACCTTC. It specifies CSASGTGGPRYGYTF.

The rearrangement joins TRBV10-2 to TRBJ2-6, with a possible D match to TRBD1 (6 bases). Per germline, CDR1 WSHSY and CDR2 SAAADI. The CDR3 consists of 17 residues. With 3 bases removed from V and 0 bases from J, the gap between germline ends came to 12 bases. The CDR3 loop reads CASSEGRGSSGANVLTF. The CDR3 nucleotides read TGCGCCAGCAGTGAAGGCAGGGGTTCCTCTGGGGCCAACGTCCTGACTTTC.

The rearrangement uses TRBV10-1 and TRBJ2-2; no firm D call. This CDR3 has 13 residues. Germline CDR1 WNHNN, CDR2 SYGVQD (reference sequence). Trimming removed 2 bases at V and 5 bases at J, with 6 bases between. The CDR3 loop is CASSESFTGELFF. The CDR3 bases are TGCGCCAGCAGTGAGAGCTTTACCGGGGAGCTGTTTTTT.

V is TRBV5-5 and J is TRBJ1-1, with D perhaps matching TRBD1 (6 bases). Germline loops: CDR1 SGHKS, CDR2 YYEKEE (reference sequence). V was clipped by 3 bases and J by 5 bases, with 14 bases between them. The CDR3 contains 14 residues. In DNA form, the CDR3 reads TGTGCCAGCAGCTCGTTTGGGACATCGACTGAAGCTTTCTTT. It codes for CASSSFGTSTEAFF.

This sequence joins TRBV3-1 (or the pseudogene TRBV3-2) and TRBJ1-1, with TRBD1 identical over 7 bases. Germline V gene sequence: CDR1 LGHDT, CDR2 YNNKEL (reference sequence). This CDR3 has 15 residues. V was clipped by 4 bases and J by 9 bases; unmatched bases: 14. In nucleotides, the CDR3 is TGTGCCAGCAGCCCACTCGAGGGGGCGAGTAAAAAAGCTTTCTTT. Translating gives CASSPLEGASKKAFF.

The V gene is TRBV6-5, the J gene TRBJ2-5, with 8 bases matching TRBD1. V shed 5 bases, J shed 2 bases, and the junction held 4 bases outside the gene matches. This CDR3 has 14 amino acids. The germline gives CDR1 MNHEY, CDR2 SVGAGI. CDR3 region: CASSKTGVQETQYF. CDR3 nucleotides: TGTGCCAGCAGTAAGACAGGGGTACAAGAGACCCAGTACTTC.

The DNA for the CDR3 is TGTGCCAGCAGTGACACAGCCGGTAGCACAGATACGCAGTATTTT. It specifies CASSDTAGSTDTQYF. The gene calls are TRBV6-4 and TRBJ2-3; D is unresolved. Germline loops: CDR1 MRHNA, CDR2 SNTAGT. Trimming pared 2 bases from V and 0 bases from J, leaving 9 bases between. This CDR3 comprises 15 residues.

This chain uses TRBV29-1 with TRBJ1-3; D not certain. This CDR3 region has 16 residues. CDR1 is SQVTM and CDR2 is ANQGSEA in the germline V gene. The V and J ends lost 6 bases and 0 bases respectively, with 18 bases between them. The CDR3 region has the DNA TGCAGCGTGGGAGGATCCCCGGAGATCTCTGGAAACACCATATATTTT. The encoded protein is CSVGGSPEISGNTIYF.

The chain employs TRBV6-5 and TRBJ2-2; the D is unclear. The germline gives CDR1 MNHEY, CDR2 SVGAGI. CDR3 size: 14 residues. Trimming removed 7 bases at V and 3 bases at J, with 12 bases between. This CDR3 reads CASIWSRDTGELFF. CDR3 bases: TGTGCCAGCATATGGTCTCGAGACACCGGGGAGCTGTTTTTT.

The V gene is TRBV19, the J gene TRBJ2-5; D unresolved. With 9 bases removed from V and 5 bases from J, the gap between germline ends came to 19 bases. CDR1 and CDR2 from the germline V gene are LNHDA and SQIVND (reference sequence). The CDR3 sequence is 14 residues long. CDR3 amino acids: CASAQSVGQETQYF. The CDR3 region has the DNA TGTGCCAGCGCCCAGTCCGTTGGCCAGGAGACCCAGTACTTC.

The rearrangement links TRBV5-1 to TRBJ2-3, with TRBD1 matching 9 bases. CDR3 length equals 14 residues. J was trimmed by 3 bases and V by 7 bases; bases with no gene match: 6. Germline values: CDR1 SGHRS, CDR2 YFSETQ. The CDR3 DNA reads as TGCGCCAGCGGGGGACAGGGAAAAACAGATACGCAGTATTTT. Protein sequence: CASGGQGKTDTQYF.

The chain combines TRBV2 with TRBJ2-7; no firm D call. This CDR3 spans 12 amino acids. V lost 0 bases and J lost 6, with 6 bases in between. Germline CDR1 reads SNHLY; CDR2 reads FYNNEI. The CDR3 nucleotides are TGTGCCAGCAGTGAAGCTGTACTCGAGCAGTACTTC. Amino acids: CASSEAVLEQYF.

J is TRBJ1-6 and V is TRBV7-2; 7 positions match TRBD1. This CDR3 is 15 amino acids long. Germline trimming cut 5 bases from V and 7 bases from J; bases unmatched to any gene: 8. Germline CDR1 SGHTA, CDR2 FQGNSA. The CDR3, as DNA: TGTGCCAGCAGCAAGAGGGACAGCACAAATTCACCCCTCCACTTT. It is translated as CASSKRDSTNSPLHF.

The count of this clone is one. The rearrangement uses TRBV3-1 (or the pseudogene TRBV3-2) and TRBJ2-1; the match to TRBD2 covers 13 bases. J was trimmed by 0 bases and V by 1 base; bases with no gene match: 3. The CDR3 extends over 18 amino acids. CDR1 is LGHDT and CDR2 is YNNKEL in the germline V gene (reference sequence). The CDR3 nucleotides read TGTGCCAGCAGCCAAGTACTAGCGGGGGGGAGCTCCTACAATGAGCAGTTCTTC. Its protein is CASSQVLAGGSSYNEQFF.

The chain uses TRBV10-3 and TRBJ1-4, with D hard to call. Germline assignment: CDR1 ENHRY and CDR2 SYGVKD. This CDR3 has 14 residues. V was pared by 4 bases and J by 3 bases, with 9 bases between. DNA for the CDR3: TGTGCCATCAGTGGGCAGATTCCTAATGAAAAACTGTTTTTT. It translates to CAISGQIPNEKLFF.

This rearrangement joins TRBV2 to TRBJ1-1; D is ambiguous. The germline V gene encodes CDR1 SNHLY and CDR2 FYNNEI. CDR3 length: 14 residues. The V gene lost 3 bases and the J gene lost 3 bases, with 11 bases spanning the gap. CDR3 sequence reads: CASSERVRDTEAFF. The DNA of the CDR3 is TGTGCCAGCAGTGAGAGGGTGCGGGACACTGAAGCTTTCTTT.

The chain combines TRBV5-4 with TRBJ1-4, with D unresolved. The V gene lost 3 bases and the J gene lost 5 bases, with 14 bases spanning the gap. This CDR3 region has 15 residues. Per germline, CDR1 SGHNT and CDR2 YYREEE (reference sequence). CDR3 bases: TGTGCCAGCAGCTCACCCCCGGGAACGAATGAAAAACTGTTTTTT. It translates to CASSSPPGTNEKLFF. The full variable domain, its missing parts supplied by reference TRBV5-4 and TRBJ1-4, is ETGVTQSPTHLIKTRGQQVTLRCSSQSGHNTVSWYQQALGQGPQFIFQYYREEENGRGNFPPRFSGLQFPNYSSELNVNALELDDSALYLCASSSPPGTNEKLFFGSGTQLSVL.

The rearrangement joins TRBV6-6 to TRBJ2-1; 8 nucleotides line up with TRBD1. With 5 bases clipped from V and 5 bases from J, the junction kept 5 bases outside the gene matches. The CDR3 is made up of 14 amino acids. Germline CDR1 and CDR2: MNHNY and SVGAGI (reference sequence). The CDR3 spells CASSQGAPNNEQFF. The CDR3 nucleotides are TGTGCCAGCAGTCAGGGGGCTCCCAACAATGAGCAGTTCTTC.